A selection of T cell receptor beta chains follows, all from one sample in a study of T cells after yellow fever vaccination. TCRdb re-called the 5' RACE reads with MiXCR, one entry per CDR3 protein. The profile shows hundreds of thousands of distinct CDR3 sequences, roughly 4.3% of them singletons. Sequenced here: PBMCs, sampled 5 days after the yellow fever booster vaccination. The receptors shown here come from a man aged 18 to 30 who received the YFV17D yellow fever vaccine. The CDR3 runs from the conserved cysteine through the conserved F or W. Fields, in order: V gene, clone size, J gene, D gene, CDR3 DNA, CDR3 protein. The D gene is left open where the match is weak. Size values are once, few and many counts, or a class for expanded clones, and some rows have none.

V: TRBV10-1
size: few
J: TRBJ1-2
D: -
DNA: TGCGCCAGCAGTGAGTCCGCGTCCTCCTCAAAAAGCTACACCTTC
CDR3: CASSESASSSKSYTF

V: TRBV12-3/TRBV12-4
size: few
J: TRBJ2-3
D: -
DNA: TGTGCCAGCAGTTTACCCCCGACGGGGGGCACCACAGATACGCAGTATTTT
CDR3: CASSLPPTGGTTDTQYF

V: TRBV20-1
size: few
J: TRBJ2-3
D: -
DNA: TGCAGTGCTAGAGTTGCGAGGACAGATACGCAGTATTTT
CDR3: CSARVARTDTQYF

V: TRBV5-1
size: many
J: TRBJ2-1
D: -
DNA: TGCGCCAGCAGCTTGATATCCACTACCGAAGGGTTCTTC
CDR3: CASSLISTTEGFF

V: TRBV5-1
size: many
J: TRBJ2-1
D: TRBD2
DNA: TGCGCCAGCGTGGTGGTTCCGGGGGGTAACAATGAGCAGTTCTTC
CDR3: CASVVVPGGNNEQFF

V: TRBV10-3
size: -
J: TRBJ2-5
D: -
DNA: TGTGCCATCAGTGAGTCAGGTTTCTCGCAAGAGACCCAGTACTTC
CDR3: CAISESGFSQETQYF

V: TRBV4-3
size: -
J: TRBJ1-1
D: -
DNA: TGCGCCAGCAGCCAAGAACGCATGAACACTGAAGCTTTCTTT
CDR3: CASSQERMNTEAFF

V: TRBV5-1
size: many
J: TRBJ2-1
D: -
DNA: TGCGCCAGCAGCCCCCAGGGGGGTCAGTACAATGAGCAGTTCTTC
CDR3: CASSPQGGQYNEQFF

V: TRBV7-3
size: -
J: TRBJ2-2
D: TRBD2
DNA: TGTGCCAGCAGTTCAAGCGGGGTCGGGGAGCTGTTTTTT
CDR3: CASSSSGVGELFF

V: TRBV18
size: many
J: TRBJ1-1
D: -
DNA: TGTGCCAGCTCACCAACTTCTTCGGGGGACACTGAAGCTTTCTTT
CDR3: CASSPTSSGDTEAFF

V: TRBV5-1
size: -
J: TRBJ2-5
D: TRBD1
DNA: TGCGCCAGCAGCTTGGGAGGGACAGGCGATGAGACCCAGTACTTC
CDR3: CASSLGGTGDETQYF

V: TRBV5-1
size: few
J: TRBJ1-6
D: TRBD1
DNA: TGCGCCAGCAACGTGGGACAGCTTAATTCACCCCTCCACTTT
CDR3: CASNVGQLNSPLHF

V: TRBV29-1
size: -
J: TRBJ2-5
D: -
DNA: TGCAGCGTTGAGGGCCGGCAAGAGACCCAGTGCTTC
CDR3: CSVEGRQETQCF

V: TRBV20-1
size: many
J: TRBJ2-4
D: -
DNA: TGCAGTGCTAGAGATCTCTCGGGGTTAGCCAAAAACATTCAGTACTTC
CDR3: CSARDLSGLAKNIQYF

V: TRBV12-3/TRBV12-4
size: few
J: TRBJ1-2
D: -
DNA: TGTGCCAGCAGTATGACAGATTATGGCTACACCTTC
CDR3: CASSMTDYGYTF

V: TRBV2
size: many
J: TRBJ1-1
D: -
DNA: TGTGCCAGCAGTGCCGCACCCCGGACTGAAGCTTTCTTT
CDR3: CASSAAPRTEAFF

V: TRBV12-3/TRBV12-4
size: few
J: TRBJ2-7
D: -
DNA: TGTGCCAGCAGTCCAACGTACACCTACGAGCAGTACTTC
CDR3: CASSPTYTYEQYF

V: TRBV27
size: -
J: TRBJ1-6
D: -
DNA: TGTGCCAGCAGTTCGGGGTGGTCCCCCCACTTT
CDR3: CASSSGWSPHF

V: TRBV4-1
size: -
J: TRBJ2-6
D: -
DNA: TGCGCCAGCAGCCTCCAGGACAGTTTCTCTGGGGCCAACGTCCTGACTTTC
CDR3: CASSLQDSFSGANVLTF

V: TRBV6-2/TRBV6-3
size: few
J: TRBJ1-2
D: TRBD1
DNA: TGTGCCAGCAGCGATCCGGACAGGGTGGAATATGGCTACACCTTC
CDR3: CASSDPDRVEYGYTF

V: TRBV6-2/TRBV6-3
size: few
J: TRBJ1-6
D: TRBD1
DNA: TGTGCCAGCAGTTGGCGGACAGGGGTCGACGCGGGTCCCCTCCACTTT
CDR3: CASSWRTGVDAGPLHF

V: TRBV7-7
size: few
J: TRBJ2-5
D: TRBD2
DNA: TGTGCCAGCGGGCCTAGCGGGGGACAAGAGACCCAGTACTTC
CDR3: CASGPSGGQETQYF

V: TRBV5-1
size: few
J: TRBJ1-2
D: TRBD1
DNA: TGCGCCAGCAGCTTGGGACAGGGAAATGGCTACACCTTC
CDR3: CASSLGQGNGYTF

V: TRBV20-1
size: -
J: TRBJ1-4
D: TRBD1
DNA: TGCAGTGCCATGACAGGGGCTAATGAAAAACTGTTTTTT
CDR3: CSAMTGANEKLFF

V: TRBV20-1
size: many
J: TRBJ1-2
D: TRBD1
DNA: TGCAGTGCAAGGGCCGACAGGGAAAACTATGGCTACACCTTC
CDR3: CSARADRENYGYTF

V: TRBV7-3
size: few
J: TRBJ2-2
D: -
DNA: TGTGCCAGCCGCGCCCCGGGACTCAGCACCGGGGAGCTGTTTTTT
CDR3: CASRAPGLSTGELFF

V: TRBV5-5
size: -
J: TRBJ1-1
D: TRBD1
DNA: TGTGCCAGCAGCAACTTACAGGGGACTGAAGCTTTCTTT
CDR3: CASSNLQGTEAFF

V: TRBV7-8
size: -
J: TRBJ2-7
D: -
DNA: TGTGCCAGCAGCCGCAAGGGGATAGGGGGATACGAGCAGTACTTC
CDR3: CASSRKGIGGYEQYF

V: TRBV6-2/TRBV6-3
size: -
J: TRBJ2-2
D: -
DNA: TGTGCCAGCATGCGGCTAGAAGGCGGGGAGCTGTTTTTT
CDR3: CASMRLEGGELFF

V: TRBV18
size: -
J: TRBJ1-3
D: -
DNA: TGTGCCAGCTCACCGTCCGCTACAAACACCATATATTTT
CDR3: CASSPSATNTIYF

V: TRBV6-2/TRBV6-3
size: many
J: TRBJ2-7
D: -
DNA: TGTGCCAGCATGTGGGCGGCGGGGAACGAGCAGTACTTC
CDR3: CASMWAAGNEQYF

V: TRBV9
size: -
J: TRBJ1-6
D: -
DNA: TGTGCCAGCAGCGTAGGGGCTTCACCCCTCCACTTT
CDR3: CASSVGASPLHF

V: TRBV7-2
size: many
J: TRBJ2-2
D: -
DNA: TGTGCCAGCAGCTCGCAGGGCGTTAACACCGGGGAGCTGTTTTTT
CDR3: CASSSQGVNTGELFF

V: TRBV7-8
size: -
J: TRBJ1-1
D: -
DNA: TGTGCCAGCAGCTTAATGGGGGGGACCCCGAACACTGAAGATTTCTTT
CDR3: CASSLMGGTPNTEDFF

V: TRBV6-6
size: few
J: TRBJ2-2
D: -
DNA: TGTGCCAGCAGTTACTTCAGTAGCGGGGAGCTGTTTTTT
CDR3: CASSYFSSGELFF

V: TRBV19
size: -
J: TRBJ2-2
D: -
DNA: TGTGCCAGTAGTATTCTCGGGATCACCGGGGAGCTGTTTTTT
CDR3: CASSILGITGELFF

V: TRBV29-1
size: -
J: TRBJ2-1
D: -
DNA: TGCAGCGTTGCGTCCGGGTACAATGAGCAGTTCTTC
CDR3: CSVASGYNEQFF

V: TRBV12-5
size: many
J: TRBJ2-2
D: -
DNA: TGTGCTAGTGGTTTCGTAACGCGGGGCGTCGCCGGACCGAACACCGGGGAGCTGTTTTTT
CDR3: CASGFVTRGVAGPNTGELFF

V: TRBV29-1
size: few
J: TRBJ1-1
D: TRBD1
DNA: TGCAGCGGTTACAGGGGAGGGAGCACTGAAGCTTTCTTT
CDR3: CSGYRGGSTEAFF

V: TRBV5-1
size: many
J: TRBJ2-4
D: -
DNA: TGCGCCAGCAGCCTGGGGCTAGCCAAAAACATTCAGTACTTC
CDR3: CASSLGLAKNIQYF

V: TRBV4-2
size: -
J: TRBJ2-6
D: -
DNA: TGTGCCAGCAGTCACAGGGTATCTGGGGCCAACGTCCTGACTTTC
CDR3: CASSHRVSGANVLTF